Listed below are T cell receptor beta chains from one sample, sequenced in a study of blood T cell repertoires in COVID-19. Measured with immunoSEQ multiplex PCR; TCRdb has only the in-frame clones, and not every one. The table has 95,000 to 110,000 clones, 65% to 80% seen once; the top ten hold roughly 4%. Specimen: peripheral blood. The receptors shown here come from a man aged 65 to 85 with acute or convalescent COVID-19. CDR3s include the opening cysteine and the closing phenylalanine or tryptophan. A D gene is named only where the DNA matches it firmly. The listing skips clone size in some rows; elsewhere it reads once, few, many or a size class.

v_gene	abundance	d_gene	j_gene	CDR3aa	CDR3nt
TRBV2	-	TRBD1	TRBJ1-6	CASRPRQGKESPLHF	TGTGCCAGCAGACCCCGACAGGGAAAGGAATCACCCCTCCACTTT
TRBV6-1	-	-	TRBJ2-6	CASSETYRTLSGANVLTF	TGTGCCAGCAGTGAAACTTACAGGACCCTCTCTGGGGCCAACGTCCTGACTTTC
TRBV3-1/TRBV3-2	many	-	TRBJ2-6	CASRRGGVSGANVLTF	TGTGCCAGCAGAAGGGGGGGTGTCTCTGGGGCCAACGTCCTGACTTTC
TRBV15	-	-	TRBJ1-3	CATSSGSGNTIYF	TGTGCCACCAGTTCCGGCTCTGGAAACACCATATATTTT
TRBV9	-	-	TRBJ1-5	CASSDTPSNQPQHF	TGTGCCAGCAGCGACACACCTAGCAATCAGCCCCAGCATTTT
TRBV27	-	TRBD1	TRBJ2-2	CASSLTGAGELFF	TGTGCCAGCAGCCTGACAGGGGCCGGGGAGCTGTTTTTT
TRBV19	-	TRBD1	TRBJ1-1	CASKQGAHTEAFF	TGTGCCAGTAAACAGGGGGCTCACACTGAAGCTTTCTTT
TRBV6-1	-	TRBD1	TRBJ1-5	CASSESGDRSNQPQHF	TGTGCCAGCAGTGAATCTGGGGACAGAAGCAATCAGCCCCAGCATTTT
TRBV2	-	TRBD2	TRBJ2-1	CASNGGGDEQFF	TGTGCCAGCAACGGGGGGGGTGATGAGCAGTTCTTC
TRBV29-1	-	-	TRBJ1-1	CSVTEVIAEAFF	TGCAGCGTGACAGAGGTTATCGCTGAAGCTTTCTTT
TRBV3-1/TRBV3-2	-	TRBD1	TRBJ2-2	CASSQVGDSTGELFF	TGTGCCAGCAGCCAAGTGGGGGACAGCACCGGGGAGCTGTTTTTT
TRBV6-5	-	-	TRBJ1-3	CASSYSRSGNTIYF	TGTGCCAGCAGTTACTCGCGGTCTGGAAACACCATATATTTT
TRBV5-6	-	TRBD1	TRBJ1-3	CASSPPSTGSGNTIYF	TGTGCCAGCAGCCCCCCTTCGACAGGGTCTGGAAACACCATATATTTT
TRBV27	-	-	TRBJ1-3	CASSRTGFSGNTIYF	TGTGCCAGCAGCCGAACAGGGTTCTCTGGAAACACCATATATTTT
TRBV3-1/TRBV3-2	-	-	TRBJ1-4	CASSQGGRNNEKLFF	TGTGCCAGCAGCCAAGGAGGAAGGAATAATGAAAAACTGTTTTTT
TRBV5-1	-	-	TRBJ2-5	CASSSRADQETQYF	TGCGCCAGCAGCTCGAGGGCGGACCAAGAGACCCAGTACTTC
TRBV14	-	-	TRBJ2-7	CASSQVGAERYEQYF	TGTGCCAGCAGCCAAGTGGGGGCGGAAAGATACGAGCAGTACTTC
TRBV7-9	few	-	TRBJ1-6	CASSLWRSVQLNSPLHF	TGTGCCAGCAGCTTATGGCGCAGCGTCCAACTTAATTCACCCCTCCACTTT
TRBV6-2/TRBV6-3	-	TRBD1	TRBJ2-7	CASSPGTGPSYEQYF	TGTGCCAGCAGTCCCGGGACAGGGCCTTCCTACGAGCAGTACTTC
TRBV5-4	few	TRBD2	TRBJ2-5	CASSRGVEQETQYF	TGTGCCAGCAGCCGGGGGGTTGAACAAGAGACCCAGTACTTC
TRBV15	-	TRBD1	TRBJ1-5	CATSLDRGFRPQHF	TGTGCCACCAGTCTCGACAGGGGGTTTCGGCCCCAGCATTTT
TRBV11-3	-	TRBD1	TRBJ1-5	CASSLLPGGLVQPQHF	TGTGCCAGCAGCCTCCTCCCAGGGGGTTTGGTTCAGCCCCAGCATTTT
TRBV19	-	-	TRBJ1-1	CASSIGEGTEAFF	TGTGCCAGTAGTATAGGCGAGGGAACTGAAGCTTTCTTT
TRBV5-1	-	TRBD1	TRBJ2-5	CASSFGQGMETQYF	TGCGCCAGCAGCTTCGGACAGGGAATGGAGACCCAGTACTTC
TRBV9	-	-	TRBJ1-4	CASSVASGVEKLFF	TGTGCCAGCAGCGTAGCCTCAGGGGTTGAAAAACTGTTTTTT